This T cell receptor beta chain was captured in a study of blood T cell repertoires in COVID-19. Across the study: Acute-phase and convalescent COVID-19 samples originated in the United States, Italy and Spain. T cells, B-cell-depleted T cells, or PBMCs supplied cDNA or gDNA.

In the original workflow: Reference gene primer amplification yielded estimated nucleated cell counts. Profiled with immunoSEQ multiplex PCR; TCRdb holds only in-frame clones, not every one. V and J calls and clone size are those listed in that table; D and trimming were worked out from the DNA. The data show about 240,000 clones, about nine tenths seen once. A Seattle source enrolled patients during active infection and followed them longitudinally. The specimen was peripheral blood. This TCR was recovered from a man younger than 45 with COVID-19, enrolled during active disease.

CDR3 sequence: CASTPGQNNNYGYTF. The CDR3 nucleotides are TGTGCCAGTACCCCTGGACAGAATAACAACTATGGCTACACCTTC. V and J are TRBV19 and TRBJ1-2; D possibly corresponds to TRBD1 (6 bases). The CDR3 spans 15 residues. The V gene lost 7 bases and the J gene lost 2 bases, with 17 bases spanning the gap. Germline loops: CDR1 LNHDA, CDR2 SQIVND (reference sequence).